This T cell receptor (beta chain) was identified during a study of blood T cell repertoires in COVID-19. Background on the study: Donors in the United States, Italy and Spain gave samples during acute or convalescent COVID-19. From T cells, B-cell-depleted T cells, or PBMCs came the material, which was cDNA or gDNA.

Seattle patients were enrolled while actively infected and followed longitudinally. In the original analysis: Amplification with reference gene primers provided the estimates of nucleated cell counts. Using immunoSEQ multiplex PCR, the repertoire was profiled, and TCRdb retains in-frame clones only, with some absent. That table is the source of V, J and clone size, and D and trimming were worked out from the DNA. Seen here are some 250,000 clones, approximately 80% observed once, and the top ten hold 7.5%. What was sequenced was peripheral blood. The clonotype comes from a woman aged 80 or over with COVID-19, enrolled during active disease.

CDR3 nucleotide sequence: TGCGCCAGCAGCTTTCTTCGCGGCGGGGGGTACAATGAGCAGTTCTTC. As protein: CASSFLRGGGYNEQFF. The chain has TRBV5-1 and TRBJ2-1; 8 bases line up with TRBD2. CDR1 is SGHRS and CDR2 is YFSETQ in the germline V gene. The J segment lost 4 bases and the V segment lost 2 bases, leaving 8 bases of the junction unmatched. CDR3 length: 16 residues.